Below, 9 T cell receptor beta chains from the same sample are listed, as sequenced in a study of blood T cell repertoires in COVID-19. The protocol was immunoSEQ multiplex PCR, while the TCRdb copy is restricted to in-frame clones and leaves out a portion. The sample lists approximately 300,000 clones, around 85% occurring once. Sequenced input: PBMCs or T cells enriched from blood (not recorded which). The receptors were gathered from a woman aged 25 to 45 who had been exposed to COVID-19.

The chain employs TRBV7-2 and TRBJ1-2, with a weak D call TRBD1 (6 bases). Trimming stripped 2 bases from V and 5 bases from J, with 9 bases between. The CDR3 length is 13 residues. CDR1 is SGHTA, CDR2 FQGNSA, per germline. The CDR3 nucleotides read TGTGCCAGCAGCTTAAACAGGGCTTATGGCTACACCTTC. As protein: CASSLNRAYGYTF.

This sequence joins TRBV4-1 and TRBJ2-2; 10 positions match TRBD2. V trimming: 0 bases; J trimming: 3 bases; junction bases outside the gene matches: 10. Germline lookup yields CDR1 MGHRA and CDR2 YSYEKL. The CDR3 length is 19 residues. The CDR3 region is CASSQEYGLAGVHTGELFF. CDR3 DNA: TGCGCCAGCAGCCAAGAGTATGGGCTAGCGGGGGTGCACACCGGGGAGCTGTTTTTT.

V and J are TRBV9 and TRBJ2-3, with TRBD2 identical over 8 bases. Germline V CDR1 and CDR2: SGDLS, YYNGEE. Trimming at V came to 3 bases and at J to 2 bases, leaving 14 bases not matched to a gene. This CDR3 comprises 18 residues. The CDR3 reads CASSDGAREREFTDTQYF. The CDR3 coding sequence is TGTGCCAGCAGCGATGGCGCACGGGAGCGGGAGTTCACAGATACGCAGTATTTT.

The DNA of the CDR3 is TGTGCCTGGTCACATCCGAGTGGACTCAATCAGCCCCAGCATTTT. Amino acids: CAWSHPSGLNQPQHF. The chain is built from TRBV30 and TRBJ1-5; D remains ambiguous. The germline V gene has CDR1 GTSNPN and CDR2 SVGIG (reference sequence). This CDR3 is built from 15 residues. Trimming took off 5 bases at V and 3 bases at J, with 17 bases between the two ends.

The CDR3 DNA is TGCAGCGTTGAGGGCGACAGCCTTAAGGACCTCACAGATACGCAGTATTTT. Translation: CSVEGDSLKDLTDTQYF. V gene TRBV29-1 combines with J gene TRBJ2-3, with D possibly matching TRBD1 (5 bases). Germline values: CDR1 SQVTM, CDR2 ANQGSEA. There are 17 residues in the CDR3. V was shortened by 3 bases and J by 2 bases, with 21 bases between the two germline ends.

Comment on this clone: This CDR3 is also generated by other DNA sequences in the sample. This sequence joins TRBV2 and TRBJ2-7, with D possibly being TRBD1 (6 bases). Trimming removed 6 bases at V and 2 bases at J, with 11 bases between. Germline V gene data show CDR1 as SNHLY and CDR2 as FYNNEI. The CDR3 is 13 amino acids. The CDR3 DNA reads TGTGCCAGCAGGCGGACAGAAACCTACGAGCAGTACTTC. Protein: CASRRTETYEQYF.

The CDR3 region is CASSAGQGNTQYF. In nucleotides, the CDR3 is TGTGCCAGCAGCGCAGGACAGGGCAATACGCAGTATTTT. This chain joins TRBV7-8 and TRBJ2-3, with 8 nucleotides matching TRBD1. The CDR3 sequence is 13 residues long. CDR1 is SGHVS, CDR2 FQNEAQ, per germline. J was trimmed by 7 bases and V by 5 bases; bases with no gene match: 5.

This clone was counted a single time. The chain couples TRBV6-2 or TRBV6-3 to TRBJ1-2, with unresolved D. This CDR3 comprises 11 residues. V dropped 4 bases and J dropped 4 bases, with 4 bases sitting between them. In germline, CDR1 is MNHEY, CDR2 SVGEGT. The CDR3 protein is CASSLAYGYTF. In nucleotides, the CDR3 is TGTGCCAGCAGTTTGGCCTATGGCTACACCTTC.

V usage is TRBV28 and J usage is TRBJ1-2; 12 bases line up with TRBD1. Germline V lookup: CDR1 MDHEN, CDR2 SYDVKM. The CDR3 totals 15 residues. Unmatched junction bases numbered 7, after V lost 3 bases and J lost 8 bases. CDR3 coding DNA: TGTGCCAGCAGTTTGGGGACAGGGGGCCTCTACGGCTACACCTTC. Protein sequence: CASSLGTGGLYGYTF.